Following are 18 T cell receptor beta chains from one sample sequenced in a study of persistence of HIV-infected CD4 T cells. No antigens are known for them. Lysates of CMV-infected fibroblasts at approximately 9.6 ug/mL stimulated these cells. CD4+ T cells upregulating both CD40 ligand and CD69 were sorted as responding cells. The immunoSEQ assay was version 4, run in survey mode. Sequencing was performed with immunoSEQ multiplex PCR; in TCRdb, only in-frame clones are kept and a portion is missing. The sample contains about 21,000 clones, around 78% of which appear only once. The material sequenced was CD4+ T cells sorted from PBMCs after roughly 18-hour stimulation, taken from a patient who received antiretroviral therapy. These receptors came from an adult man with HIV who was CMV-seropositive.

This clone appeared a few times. CDR3 nucleotide sequence: TGCAGTGCTACTCGTAATTCACCCCTCCACTTT. It specifies CSATRNSPLHF. The rearrangement uses TRBV20-1 and TRBJ1-6; D not certain. V was pared by 4 bases and J by 6 bases, with 4 bases between. Germline CDR1 is DFQATT and CDR2 is SNEGSKA (reference sequence). The CDR3 has 11 residues.

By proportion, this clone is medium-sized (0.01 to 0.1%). In nucleotides, the CDR3 is TGTGCCAGCCGAAACCAGCCGGGACCCAATGAAAAACTGTTTTTT. Protein sequence: CASRNQPGPNEKLFF. The rearrangement uses TRBV6-5 and TRBJ1-4, with D tentatively TRBD1 (5 bases). The germline V and J ends were trimmed by 8 bases and 5 bases, with 18 bases remaining between them. The CDR3 consists of 15 residues. Germline V gene sequence: CDR1 MNHEY, CDR2 SVGAGI.

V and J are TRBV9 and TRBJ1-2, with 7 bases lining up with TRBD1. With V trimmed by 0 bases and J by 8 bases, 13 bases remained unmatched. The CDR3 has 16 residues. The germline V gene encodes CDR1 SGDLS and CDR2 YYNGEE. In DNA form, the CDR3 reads TGTGCCAGCAGCGTAGGGAAATTAAGGGGGCAGGAGGGCTACACCTTC. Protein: CASSVGKLRGQEGYTF. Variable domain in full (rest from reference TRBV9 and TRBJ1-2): DSGVTQTPKHLITATGQRVTLRCSPRSGDLSVYWYQQSLDQGLQFLIQYYNGEERAKGNILERFSAQQFPDLHSELNLSSLELGDSALYFCASSVGKLRGQEGYTFGSGTRLTVV.

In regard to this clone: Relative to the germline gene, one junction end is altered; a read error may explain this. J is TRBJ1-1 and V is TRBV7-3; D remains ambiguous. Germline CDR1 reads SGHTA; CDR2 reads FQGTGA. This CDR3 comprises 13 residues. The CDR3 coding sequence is TGTGCCAGCAGGTTAAATCGAGACACTGAAGCTTTCTTT. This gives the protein CASRLNRDTEAFF.

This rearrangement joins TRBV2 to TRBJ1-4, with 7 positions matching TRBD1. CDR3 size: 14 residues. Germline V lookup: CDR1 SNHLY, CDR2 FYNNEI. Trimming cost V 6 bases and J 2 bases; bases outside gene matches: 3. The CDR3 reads CASSRGVTNEKLFF. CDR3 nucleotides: TGTGCCAGCAGCAGGGGGGTTACTAATGAAAAACTGTTTTTT.

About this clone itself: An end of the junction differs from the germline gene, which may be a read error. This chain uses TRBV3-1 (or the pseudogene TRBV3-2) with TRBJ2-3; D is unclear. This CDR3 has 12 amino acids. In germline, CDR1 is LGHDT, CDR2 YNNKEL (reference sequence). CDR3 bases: TGTGCCAGCGGCCAAAGGGCAGATACGCAGTATTTT. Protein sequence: CASGQRADTQYF.

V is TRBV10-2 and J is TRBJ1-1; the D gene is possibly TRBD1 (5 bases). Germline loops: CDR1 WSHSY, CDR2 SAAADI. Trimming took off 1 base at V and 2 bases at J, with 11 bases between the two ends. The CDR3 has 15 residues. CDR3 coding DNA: TGCGCCAGCAGTGAGTGGGGGACGGGAAACACTGAAGCTTTCTTT. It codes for CASSEWGTGNTEAFF.

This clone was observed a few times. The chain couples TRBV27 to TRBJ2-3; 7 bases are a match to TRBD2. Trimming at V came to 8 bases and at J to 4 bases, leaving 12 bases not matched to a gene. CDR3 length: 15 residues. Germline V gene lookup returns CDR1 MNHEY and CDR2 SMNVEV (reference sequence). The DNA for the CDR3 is TGTGCCAGCTCCCCGGGGAGGGGTAGGGCAGATACGCAGTATTTT. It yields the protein CASSPGRGRADTQYF.

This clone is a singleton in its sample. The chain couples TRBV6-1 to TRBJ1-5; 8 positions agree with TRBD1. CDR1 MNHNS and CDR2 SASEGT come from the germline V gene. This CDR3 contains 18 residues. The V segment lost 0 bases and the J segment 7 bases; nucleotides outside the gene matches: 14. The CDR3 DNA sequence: TGTGCCAGCAGTGAAGCGTTCAGGACAGGGAGGGGAATCCAGCCCCAGCATTTT. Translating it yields CASSEAFRTGRGIQPQHF.

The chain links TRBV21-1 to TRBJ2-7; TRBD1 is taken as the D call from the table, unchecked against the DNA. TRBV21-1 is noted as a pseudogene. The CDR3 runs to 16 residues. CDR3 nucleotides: TGTGCCAGCAGCACGAGAGGACAGCCTCTTCCCAACGAGCAGTACTTC. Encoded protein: CASSTRGQPLPNEQYF.

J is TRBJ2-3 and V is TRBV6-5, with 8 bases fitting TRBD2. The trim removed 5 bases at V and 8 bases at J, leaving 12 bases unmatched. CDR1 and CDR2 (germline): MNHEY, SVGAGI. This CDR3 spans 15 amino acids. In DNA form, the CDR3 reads TGTGCCAGCAGTCCTGTAGCGGGGTTGAGAGCTACGCAGTATTTT. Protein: CASSPVAGLRATQYF.

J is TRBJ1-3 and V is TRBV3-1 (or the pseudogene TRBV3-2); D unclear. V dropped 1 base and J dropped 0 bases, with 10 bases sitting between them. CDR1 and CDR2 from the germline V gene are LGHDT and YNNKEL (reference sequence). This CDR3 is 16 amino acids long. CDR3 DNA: TGTGCCAGCAGCCAAGCTGGAGGCCACTCTGGAAACACCATATATTTT. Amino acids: CASSQAGGHSGNTIYF.

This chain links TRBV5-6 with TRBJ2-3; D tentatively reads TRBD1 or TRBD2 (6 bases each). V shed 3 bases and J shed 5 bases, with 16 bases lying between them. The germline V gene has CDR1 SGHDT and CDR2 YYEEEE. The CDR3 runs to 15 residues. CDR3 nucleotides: TGTGCCAGCAGCTCCATAGGGGGGCAGGGAGATACGCAGTATTTT. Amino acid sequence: CASSSIGGQGDTQYF.

The CDR3 loop is CASSLVAGTGASYTF. Written as DNA, the CDR3 is TGCGCCAGCAGCTTGGTCGCCGGGACAGGGGCGAGCTACACCTTC. The chain carries TRBV5-1 and TRBJ1-2, with TRBD1 identical over 10 bases. The ends lost 0 bases at V and 9 bases at J; junction bases unmatched: 8. This CDR3 is 15 amino acids long. Germline V gene lookup returns CDR1 SGHRS and CDR2 YFSETQ. Using reference TRBV5-1 and TRBJ1-2 for the parts outside the CDR3, the full variable domain is KAGVTQTPRYLIKTRGQQVTLSCSPISGHRSVSWYQQTPGQGLQFLFEYFSETQRNKGNFPGRFSGRQFSNSRSEMNVSTLELGDSALYLCASSLVAGTGASYTFGSGTRLTVV.

CDR3 in amino acids: CATSDYTNTGELFF. In DNA form, the CDR3 reads TGTGCCACCAGTGATTACACGAACACCGGGGAGCTGTTTTTT. V and J are TRBV24-1 and TRBJ2-2; D is uncertain. V shed 2 bases and J shed 0 bases, with 3 bases lying between them. This CDR3 comprises 14 residues. Per the germline V gene, CDR1 is KGHDR and CDR2 is SFDVKD.

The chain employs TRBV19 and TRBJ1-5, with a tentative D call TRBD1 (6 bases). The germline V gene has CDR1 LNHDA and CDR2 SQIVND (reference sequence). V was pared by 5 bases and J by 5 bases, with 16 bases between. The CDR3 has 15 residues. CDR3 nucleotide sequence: TGTGCCAGTAGTCCGACCGGGACACCGTATCAGCCCCAGCATTTT. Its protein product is CASSPTGTPYQPQHF.

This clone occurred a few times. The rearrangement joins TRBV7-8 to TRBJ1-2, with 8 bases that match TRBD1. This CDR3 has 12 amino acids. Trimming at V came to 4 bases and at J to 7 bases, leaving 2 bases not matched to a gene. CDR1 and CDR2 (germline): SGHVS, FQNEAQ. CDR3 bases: TGTGCCAGCAGCTCGACAGGGGTTGGCTACACCTTC. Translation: CASSSTGVGYTF.

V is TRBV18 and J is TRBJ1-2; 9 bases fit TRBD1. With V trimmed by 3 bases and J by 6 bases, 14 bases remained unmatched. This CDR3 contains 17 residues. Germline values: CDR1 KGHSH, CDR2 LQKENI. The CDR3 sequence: CASSPGLPGQGSDGYTF. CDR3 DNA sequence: TGTGCCAGCTCACCCGGGCTCCCGGGACAGGGTTCGGATGGCTACACCTTC.